These T cell receptor beta chains were read from a single sample in a study of blood T cell repertoires in COVID-19. Generated by immunoSEQ multiplex PCR, the TCRdb table keeps only in-frame clones and is missing some. The sample records around 50,000 clones, over 65% being singletons. Sequenced sample: peripheral blood. All receptors come from a human donor in a cohort sampled during active COVID-19. Each CDR3 is given with its conserved first and last residue. D genes are given only for firm matches. Rows give clone size only sometimes, using once, few, many, or a class for an expanded clone.

D gene	V gene	J gene	clone size	CDR3 protein	CDR3 DNA
NA	TRBV2	TRBJ2-7	NA	CASSEGGTFSQQYF	TGTGCCAGCAGTGAAGGGGGGACATTCTCCCAGCAGTACTTC
TRBD2	TRBV19	TRBJ2-3	once	CASSSPGPRGADTQYF	TGTGCCAGTAGTTCCCCGGGCCCCCGGGGGGCAGATACGCAGTATTTT
TRBD1	TRBV7-2	TRBJ2-5	NA	CASSLAGQGETQYF	TGTGCCAGCAGCTTAGCGGGACAGGGAGAGACCCAGTACTTC
TRBD1	TRBV24-1	TRBJ2-5	NA	CATSAGQGFQETQYF	TGTGCCACCAGTGCGGGACAGGGTTTCCAAGAGACCCAGTACTTC
NA	TRBV14	TRBJ1-1	NA	CASSQEGRGKSTEAFF	TGTGCCAGCAGCCAAGAGGGAAGGGGGAAAAGCACTGAAGCTTTCTTT
NA	TRBV13	TRBJ2-2	NA	CASSERSGTITGELFF	TGTGCCAGCAGCGAAAGGTCCGGGACAATTACCGGGGAGCTGTTTTTT
NA	TRBV19	TRBJ2-4	many	CASSPSGGAKNIQYF	TGTGCCAGTAGTCCCTCAGGGGGGGCCAAAAACATTCAGTACTTC
TRBD1	TRBV7-9	TRBJ1-2	NA	CASSPTDRADGYTF	TGTGCCAGCAGCCCGACGGACAGGGCGGATGGCTACACCTTC
NA	TRBV7-2	TRBJ2-5	NA	CASSWYTGSQETQYF	TGTGCCAGCAGCTGGTATACGGGGTCCCAAGAAACCCAGTACTTC
TRBD2	TRBV14	TRBJ2-1	few	CASSQEGLAGYNEQFF	TGTGCCAGCAGCCAAGAAGGACTAGCCGGATACAATGAGCAGTTCTTC
TRBD1	TRBV19	TRBJ1-1	NA	CASSTTGGASRGKAFF	TGTGCCAGTAGTACCACAGGGGGCGCCTCCCGAGGAAAAGCTTTCTTT
TRBD1	TRBV6-5	TRBJ1-5	few	CASSRTTGAQPQHF	TGTGCCAGCAGTCGGACCACAGGGGCCCAGCCCCAGCATTTT
TRBD1	TRBV6-2/TRBV6-3	TRBJ1-1	NA	CASSDGQGRIAFF	TGTGCCAGCAGCGATGGACAGGGAAGGATAGCTTTCTTT
TRBD2	TRBV30	TRBJ2-3	NA	CAWSLGLAGTDTQYF	TGTGCCTGGAGTCTCGGACTAGCGGGGACAGATACGCAGTATTTT
NA	TRBV30	TRBJ1-2	NA	CAGYQQAIYGYTF	TGTGCCGGATACCAGCAAGCGATCTATGGCTACACCTTC
NA	TRBV11-2	TRBJ2-4	NA	CASSLGAVNIQYF	TGTGCCAGCAGCTTAGGTGCGGTGAACATTCAGTACTTC
NA	TRBV24-1	TRBJ2-4	NA	CADRRTGRTKNIQYF	TGTGCCGATAGACGTACGGGTCGGACCAAAAACATTCAGTACTTC
NA	TRBV28	TRBJ1-5	few	CASRAGGGGSQPQHF	TGTGCCAGCAGGGCGGGAGGAGGGGGGAGTCAGCCCCAGCATTTT
TRBD1	TRBV24-1	TRBJ1-5	NA	CATSETGGAQPQHF	TGTGCCACCAGTGAGACAGGGGGGGCCCAGCCCCAGCATTTT